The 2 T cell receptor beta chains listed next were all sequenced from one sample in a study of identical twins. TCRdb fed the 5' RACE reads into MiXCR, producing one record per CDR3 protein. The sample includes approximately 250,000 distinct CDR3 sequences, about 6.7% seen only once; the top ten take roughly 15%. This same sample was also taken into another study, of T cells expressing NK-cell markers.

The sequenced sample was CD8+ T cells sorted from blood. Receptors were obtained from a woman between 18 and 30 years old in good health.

CDR3: CSVVQGTKETQYF. The CDR3 region has the DNA TGCAGCGTTGTGCAGGGGACCAAAGAGACCCAGTACTTC. The chain carries TRBV29-1 and TRBJ2-5; D might be TRBD1 (6 bases). V was pared by 4 bases and J by 3 bases, with 12 bases between. The germline CDR1 and CDR2 sequences are SQVTM and ANQGSEA. This CDR3 has 13 residues.

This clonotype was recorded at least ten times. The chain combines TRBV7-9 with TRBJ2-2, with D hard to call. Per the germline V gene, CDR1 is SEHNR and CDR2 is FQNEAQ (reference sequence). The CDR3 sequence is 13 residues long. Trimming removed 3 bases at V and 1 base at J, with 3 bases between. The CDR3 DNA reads TGTGCCAGCAGCTTCTTGAACACCGGGGAGCTGTTTTTT. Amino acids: CASSFLNTGELFF. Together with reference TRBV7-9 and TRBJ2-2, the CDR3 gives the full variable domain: DTGVSQNPRHKITKRGQNVTFRCDPISEHNRLYWYRQTLGQGPEFLTYFQNEAQLEKSRLLSDRFSAERPKGSFSTLEIQRTEQGDSAMYLCASSFLNTGELFFGEGSRLTVL.